This T cell receptor beta chain is from a study of technical replicates of blood from several donors. Sequenced by immunoSEQ multiplex PCR; TCRdb stores in-frame clones only, minus some. The table lists over 75,000 clones, nearly 98% of them singletons. Germline V gives CDR1 SGHVS, CDR2 FQNEAQ. Trimming stripped 2 bases from V and 4 bases from J, with 9 bases between. The CDR3 is 14 residues long. The chain couples TRBV7-8 to TRBJ1-3; a possible D gene is TRBD1 (5 bases). The TCR originated in a human donor in good health. The specimen sequenced was T cells isolated from PBMCs. For the CDR3, the DNA is TGTGCCAGCAGCTTAAGGGGTGTCGGAAACACCATATATTTT. Translating it yields CASSLRGVGNTIYF.